This entry lists 20 T cell receptor beta chains sequenced from one sample in a study of T cells in Graves' hyperthyroidism and ophthalmopathy. From RNA transcripts, TCR beta CDR3 regions were amplified. HTBI primers drove first-round RT-PCR of the TCR CDR3. In TCRdb, the multiplex PCR reads were re-called with MiXCR into one record per CDR3 protein. The sample has about 530,000 distinct CDR3 sequences, approximately 17% seen once. Source material: blood. The receptors derive from a woman under 30 with Graves' ophthalmopathy.

This clonotype was detected ten times or more. The V and J genes are TRBV12-3 or TRBV12-4 and TRBJ2-6; D not certain. Trimming cost V 3 bases and J 4 bases, with 10 bases left between them. The CDR3 is made up of 15 amino acids. CDR3 in DNA: TGTGCCAGCAGTTTGCCGACATGGGGGGCCAACGTCCTGACTTTC. It codes for CASSLPTWGANVLTF.

Comment on this clonotype: A much larger clone sits a single nucleotide away, making a read error possible. The CDR3 nucleotides are TGTGGCAGCAGCTTAGGGGCGGAGACCCAGTACTTC. This gives the protein CGSSLGAETQYF. The genes are TRBV7-9 and TRBJ2-5, with a weak D call TRBD1 (5 bases). Germline V lookup: CDR1 SEHNR, CDR2 FQNEAQ (reference sequence). The CDR3 is 12 residues long. Together with reference TRBV7-9 and TRBJ2-5, the CDR3 gives the full variable domain: DTGVSQNPRHKITKRGQNVTFRCDPISEHNRLYWYRQTLGQGPEFLTYFQNEAQLEKSRLLSDRFSAERPKGSFSTLEIQRTEQGDSAMYLCGSSLGAETQYFGPGTRLLVL.

The sample holds a few counts of this clonotype. The chain combines TRBV29-1 with TRBJ2-2; D might be TRBD2 (6 bases). The CDR3 is made up of 14 amino acids. Per germline, CDR1 SQVTM and CDR2 ANQGSEA. The V gene lost 6 bases and the J gene lost 2 bases, with 13 bases spanning the gap. The CDR3 region is CSVRGLLNTGELFF. CDR3 sequence (DNA): TGCAGCGTCCGGGGACTTCTCAACACCGGGGAGCTGTTTTTT.

This clonotype has at least ten counts. This sequence joins TRBV3-1 and TRBJ1-2, with TRBD1 identical over 11 bases. The length of the CDR3 is 15 residues. The germline gives CDR1 LGHDT, CDR2 YNNKEL (reference sequence). The junction had 6 bases not matched to a gene; V was cut back by 2 bases and J by 7 bases. For the CDR3, the DNA is TGTGCCAGCAGCCAAACCGGACAGGGGGCCGGTGGCTACACCTTC. Protein sequence: CASSQTGQGAGGYTF.

This clonotype was seen at least ten times. The chain is built from TRBV2 and TRBJ2-7; TRBD2 matches at 12 bases. Per germline, CDR1 SNHLY and CDR2 FYNNEI. This CDR3 is built from 15 residues. V was pared by 6 bases and J by 7 bases, with 10 bases of the junction left unmatched. This CDR3 is CASRALLAGGGEQYF. The CDR3, as DNA: TGTGCCAGCAGGGCCCTCCTAGCGGGAGGGGGTGAGCAGTACTTC.

J is TRBJ1-1 and V is TRBV10-3, with a weak D call TRBD1 (5 bases). The CDR3 runs to 15 residues. Trimming removed 5 bases at V and 4 bases at J, with 17 bases between. The germline CDR1 and CDR2 sequences are ENHRY and SYGVKD. The CDR3 here is CAISTARPGGTEAFF. Written as DNA, the CDR3 is TGTGCCATCAGTACAGCCCGGCCGGGGGGCACTGAAGCTTTCTTT.

The V gene is TRBV29-1, the J gene TRBJ1-1; D uncertain. CDR3 length: 12 residues. V shed 3 bases and J shed 3 bases, with 8 bases lying between them. Germline V CDR1 and CDR2: SQVTM, ANQGSEA. This CDR3 is CSVDTLDTEAFF. CDR3 DNA: TGCAGCGTTGATACTTTAGACACTGAAGCTTTCTTT.

This clonotype was counted at least ten times. The chain combines TRBV11-2 with TRBJ2-7, with D possibly being TRBD1 (5 bases). V was pared by 5 bases and J by 6 bases, with 20 bases between. Germline V gives CDR1 SGHAT, CDR2 FQNNGV. The CDR3 runs 15 residues. The CDR3 DNA follows: TGTGCCAGCAGCCAGACCCCCGGGCTGCAGGGCGAGCAGTACTTC. This translates into CASSQTPGLQGEQYF.

The CDR3 sequence: CASSRRGARNEQFF. In DNA form, the CDR3 reads TGTGCCAGCTCCCGGAGAGGGGCGCGGAATGAGCAGTTCTTC. The V call is TRBV2, the J call TRBJ2-1, with D possibly being TRBD1 or TRBD2 (5 bases each). Germline assignment: CDR1 SNHLY and CDR2 FYNNEI. Trimming removed 8 bases from V and 7 bases from J, with 18 bases in between. This CDR3 contains 14 residues.

In its sample, this clonotype was seen many times. V usage is TRBV7-8 and J usage is TRBJ2-7; 7 nucleotides line up with TRBD1. This CDR3 is 16 amino acids long. V shed 1 base, J shed 3 bases, and the junction held 9 bases outside the gene matches. From germline, CDR1 is SGHVS and CDR2 FQNEAQ. The CDR3 loop is CASSLVGDSEVYEQYF. CDR3 sequence (DNA): TGTGCCAGCAGCTTAGTGGGGGACAGCGAAGTCTACGAGCAGTACTTC.

Ten or more counts support this clonotype. The gene calls are TRBV7-2 and TRBJ2-7; 10 positions match TRBD2. After removal of 2 bases from V and 6 bases from J, the junction contained 7 bases not matched to a gene. Germline lookup yields CDR1 SGHTA and CDR2 FQGNSA. This CDR3 is 15 amino acids long. CDR3 in DNA: TGTGCCAGCAGCTTAACTAGCGGGGATCCGAGCGAGCAGTACTTC. Residues: CASSLTSGDPSEQYF.

This clonotype was observed at least ten times. The chain carries TRBV5-1 and TRBJ2-2; 10 bases are shared with TRBD1. The CDR3 is made up of 16 amino acids. V was clipped by 0 bases and J by 5 bases; unmatched bases: 4. From germline, CDR1 is SGHRS and CDR2 YFSETQ. The CDR3 DNA reads as TGCGCCAGCAGCTTGGGACAGGGGGCAGGGACCGGGGAGCTGTTTTTT. It is translated as CASSLGQGAGTGELFF.

This clonotype was observed a handful of times. With a much larger clone just one base away, this may be a read error. The conserved phenylalanine or tryptophan is not found at the CDR3 terminus, so this likely reflects a read error. This chain uses TRBV6-1 with TRBJ1-1; TRBD1 is a possible D gene (5 bases). V lost 7 bases and J 0 bases, leaving 9 bases between the germline ends. Germline V lookup: CDR1 MNHNS, CDR2 SASEGT. This CDR3 contains 13 residues. The CDR3 DNA follows: TGTGCCAGCAAGGACACGGTGAACACTGAAGCTTTCCTT. It is translated as CASKDTVNTEAFL.

This clonotype was seen repeatedly, ten times or more. V is TRBV7-9 and J is TRBJ1-5; weak D call: TRBD1 (5 bases). Germline CDR1 is SEHNR and CDR2 is FQNEAQ (reference sequence). V lost 4 bases and J 5 bases, leaving 15 bases between the germline ends. The length of the CDR3 is 15 residues. DNA for the CDR3: TGTGCCAGCAGCTACGTCGGGGCAGGAGATCAGCCCCAGCATTTT. Residues: CASSYVGAGDQPQHF.

The V call is TRBV7-3, the J call TRBJ2-3; TRBD1 matches at 7 bases. Germline V gene sequence: CDR1 SGHTA, CDR2 FQGTGA. Trimming took 7 bases from V and 4 from J; bases not matched to a gene: 5. CDR3 length: 13 residues. For the CDR3, the DNA is TGTGCCAGCAATCAAGGGGGCGCAGATACGCAGTATTTT. Its protein product is CASNQGGADTQYF.

This clonotype has more than one count but fewer than ten. This chain connects TRBV19 to TRBJ1-1, with D maybe TRBD1 (5 bases). The CDR3 is 12 residues long. From germline, CDR1 is LNHDA and CDR2 SQIVND (reference sequence). V lost 8 bases and J 5 bases, leaving 12 bases between the germline ends. Here the CDR3 reads CASGEGFTEAFF. CDR3 sequence (DNA): TGTGCCAGTGGGGAGGGGTTTACTGAAGCTTTCTTT.

Only one count was recorded for this clonotype. The gene calls are TRBV15 and TRBJ1-1; 7 nucleotides agree with TRBD1. Germline V CDR1 and CDR2: LNHNV, YYDKDF (reference sequence). V was clipped by 4 bases and J by 6 bases; unmatched bases: 8. This CDR3 contains 14 residues. The CDR3 is CATSIRTGQAEAFF. CDR3 nucleotide sequence: TGTGCCACCAGCATTCGAACTGGACAGGCTGAAGCTTTCTTT.

This clonotype was detected ten times or more. This chain uses TRBV28 with TRBJ1-4; the D gene is possibly TRBD1 (5 bases). V was trimmed by 4 bases and J by 2 bases, leaving 14 bases between them. This CDR3 spans 16 amino acids. Germline CDR1 and CDR2: MDHEN and SYDVKM. CDR3 DNA: TGTGCCAGCAGTTCCGGGGGGGGGGACACTAATGAAAAACTGTTTTTT. Encoded protein: CASSSGGGDTNEKLFF.

This clonotype turned up a few times. The chain combines TRBV5-6 with TRBJ2-2, with D perhaps TRBD1 (6 bases). Per the germline V gene, CDR1 is SGHDT and CDR2 is YYEEEE. V shed 4 bases and J shed 6 bases, with 19 bases lying between them. The CDR3 consists of 16 residues. CDR3 sequence: CASSRYQNRAPGELFF. The CDR3 DNA is TGTGCCAGCAGCAGATACCAAAACAGGGCCCCCGGGGAGCTGTTTTTT.

This clonotype was counted at least ten times. V usage is TRBV19 and J usage is TRBJ2-3; D is perhaps TRBD1 (5 bases). The ends were cut back, 5 bases at V and 2 bases at J, with 11 bases in the middle. CDR1 is LNHDA and CDR2 is SQIVND in the germline V gene (reference sequence). The CDR3 extends over 14 amino acids. The CDR3 protein is CASSLRQNTDTQYF. In DNA, the CDR3 is TGTGCCAGTAGTTTACGACAGAACACAGATACGCAGTATTTT.